This is a list of T cell receptor beta chains from one sample in a study of multiple sclerosis patients with progressive multifocal leukoencephalopathy. TCRdb's copy holds only in-frame clones and misses some; the assay was immunoSEQ multiplex PCR. Here the sample spans tens of thousands of clones, roughly 84% being singletons. Source: PBMCs, taken from a patient treated with natalizumab. The receptors come from a human donor with progressive multifocal leukoencephalopathy. Each CDR3 is given with its conserved first and last residue. The D gene is left open where the match is weak. Part of the rows lack a size; the others show once, few, many or a class for expanded clones.

TRBJ1-1 NA TRBV4-2 NA CASSQGPGRDTEAFF TGTGCCAGCAGCCAAGGGCCGGGGAGGGACACTGAAGCTTTCTTT
TRBJ2-1 NA TRBV9 TRBD2 CASSVGVAGPLDEQFF TGTGCCAGCAGCGTAGGAGTAGCGGGACCTCTTGATGAGCAGTTCTTC
TRBJ1-2 NA TRBV6-1 NA CASVPGPRNYGYTF TGTGCCAGCGTGCCGGGGCCCCGGAACTATGGCTACACCTTC
TRBJ2-5 NA TRBV7-9 NA CASSFQGFRETQYF TGTGCCAGCAGCTTTCAGGGGTTTCGAGAGACCCAGTACTTC
TRBJ2-7 NA TRBV28 TRBD2 CASTRTSGTHEQYF TGTGCCAGCACCAGGACTAGCGGGACCCACGAGCAGTACTTC
TRBJ2-3 NA TRBV6-1 NA CASSITTVGTQYF TGTGCCAGCAGCATAACGACAGTTGGTACGCAGTATTTT
TRBJ1-2 NA TRBV28 NA CASSSPRGYGYTF TGTGCCAGCAGTTCCCCCCGGGGCTATGGCTACACCTTC
TRBJ2-7 NA TRBV7-9 TRBD1 CASSPRGTGGGEQYF TGTGCCAGCAGCCCAAGGGGGACAGGGGGCGGCGAGCAGTACTTC
TRBJ2-7 NA TRBV2 TRBD1 CASLTGQASYEQYF TGTGCCAGCTTAACCGGACAGGCTTCCTACGAGCAGTACTTC
TRBJ2-3 NA TRBV7-2 NA CASSLFYTDTQYF TGTGCCAGCAGCCTCTTTTACACAGATACGCAGTATTTT
TRBJ2-1 NA TRBV9 NA CASSTGWDEQFF TGTGCCAGCAGCACCGGGTGGGATGAGCAGTTCTTC
TRBJ2-2 NA TRBV12-5 TRBD2 CASGSWTSKTGELVF TGTGCTAGTGGTTCCTGGACTAGTAAAACCGGGGAGCTGGTTTTT
TRBJ1-2 NA TRBV7-2 NA CASSLSPGAGYTF TGTGCCAGCAGCTTGTCTCCGGGAGCCGGCTACACCTTC
TRBJ2-7 NA TRBV7-8 TRBD1 CASSGTGGRTYEQYF TGTGCCAGCAGCGGGACAGGGGGAAGAACCTACGAGCAGTACTTC
TRBJ1-4 NA TRBV11-2 NA CASSLGKGNEKLFF TGTGCCAGCAGCTTAGGAAAGGGTAATGAAAAACTGTTTTTT
TRBJ2-2 NA TRBV4-3 TRBD2 CASSQDLAGVTGELFF TGCGCCAGCAGCCAAGATTTAGCGGGAGTCACCGGGGAGCTGTTTTTT
TRBJ1-1 NA TRBV29-1 NA CSANRDTEAFF TGCAGCGCCAACCGGGACACTGAAGCTTTCTTT
TRBJ2-7 NA TRBV27 TRBD1 CASSTSGTGLYEQYF TGTGCCAGCAGTACCTCTGGGACAGGCCTCTACGAGCAGTACTTC
TRBJ2-7 NA TRBV4-3 NA CASSLGGRDEQYF TGCGCCAGCAGCCTCGGGGGTAGGGACGAGCAGTACTTC
TRBJ1-5 NA TRBV2 TRBD1 CASSERQGVPGNQPQHF TGTGCCAGCAGTGAGAGACAGGGGGTTCCAGGCAATCAGCCCCAGCATTTT
TRBJ2-1 once TRBV5-6 TRBD2 CASSLVGLAGGNEQFF TGTGCCAGCAGCTTGGTTGGACTAGCGGGAGGTAATGAGCAGTTCTTC
TRBJ2-5 NA TRBV11-2 NA CASSVANTRVETQYF TGTGCCAGCAGCGTAGCTAACACTAGGGTTGAGACCCAGTACTTC
TRBJ2-2 NA TRBV6-4 NA CASSPDGSTGELFF TGTGCCAGCAGTCCGGACGGATCCACCGGGGAGCTGTTTTTT
TRBJ2-2 NA TRBV7-9 NA CASRRDVTGELFF TGTGCCAGCAGGCGGGACGTCACCGGGGAGCTGTTTTTT
TRBJ1-1 NA TRBV4-2 TRBD1 CASSQDTDRGDVNTEAFF TGTGCCAGCAGCCAAGACACGGACAGGGGTGATGTGAACACTGAAGCTTTCTTT
TRBJ2-5 NA TRBV19 NA CASSTRQETQYF TGTGCCAGTAGTACTAGACAAGAGACCCAGTACTTC
TRBJ2-3 NA TRBV7-6 NA CASSLGGAGTDTQYF TGTGCCAGCAGCTTAGGCGGGGCGGGGACAGATACGCAGTATTTT
TRBJ2-7 NA TRBV7-2 NA CASSFSRGVREQYF TGTGCCAGCAGCTTTTCGAGGGGAGTCCGCGAGCAGTACTTC
TRBJ1-4 NA TRBV11-2 NA CASSLASGEKLFF TGTGCCAGCAGCTTAGCGTCGGGTGAAAAACTGTTTTTT
TRBJ1-6 NA TRBV5-8 TRBD1 CASSLGQGSSYNSPLHF TGTGCCAGCAGCCTGGGACAGGGGAGCTCCTATAATTCACCCCTCCACTTT
TRBJ1-1 NA TRBV20-1 TRBD1 CSARGLTEAFF TGCAGTGCCAGGGGGTTAACTGAAGCTTTCTTT
TRBJ1-2 NA TRBV5-4 NA CASSPTGRRRVGYTF TGTGCCAGCAGCCCCACGGGACGCAGGAGGGTTGGCTACACCTTC
TRBJ1-6 NA TRBV5-1 TRBD1 CASSWDRETSPLHF TGCGCCAGCAGCTGGGACAGGGAAACTTCACCCCTCCACTTT
TRBJ1-1 NA TRBV7-9 NA CASSPPLILNTEAFF TGTGCCAGCAGCCCACCCTTAATCTTGAACACTGAAGCTTTCTTT
TRBJ1-5 NA TRBV28 NA CASSKGGWGNQPQHF TGTGCCAGCAGCAAGGGGGGATGGGGGAATCAGCCCCAGCATTTT
TRBJ1-5 NA TRBV2 TRBD1 CASSDVGQGTQPQHF TGTGCCAGCAGTGATGTGGGACAGGGGACTCAGCCCCAGCATTTT
TRBJ1-2 NA TRBV19 NA CASTGADNYGYTF TGTGCCAGTACCGGGGCGGACAACTATGGCTACACCTTC
TRBJ1-6 NA TRBV28 NA CASSGGAGESPLHF TGTGCCAGCAGTGGGGGAGCAGGGGAGTCACCCCTCCACTTT
TRBJ2-7 NA TRBV6-6 NA CAISDHSYEQYF TGTGCCATCTCGGACCATTCCTACGAGCAGTACTTC
TRBJ1-1 NA TRBV5-6 NA CASSLDTEAFF TGTGCCAGCAGCTTGGACACTGAAGCTTTCTTT
TRBJ1-2 once TRBV18 NA CASSPKSWYGYTF TGTGCCAGCTCACCAAAATCGTGGTATGGCTACACCTTC
TRBJ2-7 NA TRBV5-1 TRBD1 CASSFARTGHPNEQYF TGCGCCAGCAGCTTCGCTCGGACAGGGCATCCTAACGAGCAGTACTTC
TRBJ1-5 NA TRBV13 NA CASSLGRVAGNQPQHF TGTGCCAGCAGCTTAGGCCGGGTTGCGGGCAATCAGCCCCAGCATTTT
TRBJ2-1 NA TRBV5-4 NA CASSFSYNEQFF TGTGCCAGCAGCTTTTCTTACAATGAGCAGTTCTTC
TRBJ2-2 NA TRBV15 NA CATSSESLGGELFF TGTGCCACCAGCAGCGAAAGTTTGGGCGGGGAGCTGTTTTTT
TRBJ1-2 NA TRBV29-1 NA CSVEDSSLANYGYTF TGCAGCGTTGAAGACAGCTCCTTAGCTAACTATGGCTACACCTTC
TRBJ1-1 once TRBV5-1 NA CASSLDPGTEAFF TGCGCCAGCAGCTTGGATCCGGGCACTGAAGCTTTCTTT
TRBJ1-3 once TRBV28 TRBD1 CASSLRQGTGNTIYF TGTGCCAGCAGTTTGAGACAGGGCACTGGAAACACCATATATTTT
TRBJ2-1 NA TRBV25-1 TRBD2 CASSGIAGGYNEQFF TGTGCCAGCAGTGGAATAGCGGGGGGCTACAATGAGCAGTTCTTC
TRBJ1-1 few TRBV27 NA CASSLYQAPNTEAFF TGTGCCAGCAGTTTATACCAGGCCCCGAACACTGAAGCTTTCTTT
TRBJ1-2 few TRBV7-2 NA CASSGGPANYGYTF TGTGCCAGCAGCGGCGGGCCTGCTAACTATGGCTACACCTTC
TRBJ2-7 NA TRBV4-3 NA CASSQVGQDPSYEQYF TGCGCCAGCAGCCAAGTGGGGCAGGACCCCTCCTACGAGCAGTACTTC
TRBJ1-3 NA TRBV15 NA CATSRDRGGHSGNTIYF TGTGCCACCAGCAGAGATAGGGGGGGACACTCTGGAAACACCATATATTTT